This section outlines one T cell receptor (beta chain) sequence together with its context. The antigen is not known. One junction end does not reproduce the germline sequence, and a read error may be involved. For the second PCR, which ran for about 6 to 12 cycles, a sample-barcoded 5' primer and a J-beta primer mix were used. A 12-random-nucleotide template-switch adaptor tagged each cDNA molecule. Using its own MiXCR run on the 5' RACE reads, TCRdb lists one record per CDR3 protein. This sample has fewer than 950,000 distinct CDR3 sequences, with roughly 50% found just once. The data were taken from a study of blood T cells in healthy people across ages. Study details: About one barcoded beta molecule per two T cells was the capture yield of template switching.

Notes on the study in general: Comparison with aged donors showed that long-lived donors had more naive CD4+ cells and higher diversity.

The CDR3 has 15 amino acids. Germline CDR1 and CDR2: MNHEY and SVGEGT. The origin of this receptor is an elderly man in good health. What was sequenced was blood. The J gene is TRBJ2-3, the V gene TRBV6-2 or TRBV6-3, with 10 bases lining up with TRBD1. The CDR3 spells CANSYNDRGRRYAYF. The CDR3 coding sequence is TGTGCCAACAGTTACAACGACAGGGGGCGCAGATACGCGTATTTT.